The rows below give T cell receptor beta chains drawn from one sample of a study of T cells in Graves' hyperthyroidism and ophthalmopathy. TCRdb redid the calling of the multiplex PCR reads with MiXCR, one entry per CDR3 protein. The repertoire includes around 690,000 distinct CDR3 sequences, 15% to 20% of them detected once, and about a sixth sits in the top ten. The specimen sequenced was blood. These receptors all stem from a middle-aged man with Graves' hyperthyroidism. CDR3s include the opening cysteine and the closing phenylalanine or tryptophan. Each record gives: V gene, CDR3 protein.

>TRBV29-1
CSVQGQGGEQYF
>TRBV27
CASSSGAPYNEQFF
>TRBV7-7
CASSLGGTPTDTQYF
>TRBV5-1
CASSRLAVLANTGELFF
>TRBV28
CASSPGQGPYTDTQYF
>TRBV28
CASSPMGPTYNEQFF
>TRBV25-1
CASIGRAGELFF
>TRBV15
CATSVGDETQYF
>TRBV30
CAWSVGTGGSPLHF
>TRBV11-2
CASRELAGGPSPHF
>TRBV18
CASSPLAQQNSPLHF
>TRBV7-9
CASRPDREDTVGSYEQYF
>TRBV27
CASSLNRGMNTEAFF
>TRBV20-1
CSATSPTDTQYF
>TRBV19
CASSRSIMNTEAFF
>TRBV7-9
CASRQSGYEQYF
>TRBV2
CASRTSGRNEQFF
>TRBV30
CAWRQSDEQFF
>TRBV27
CASSFGQGITEAFF
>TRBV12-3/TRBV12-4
CASSLWLANTGELFF
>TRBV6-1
CASKLQGTEYNEQFF
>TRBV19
CASSYTSGASYEQYF
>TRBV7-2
CASSPPIGDSPLHF
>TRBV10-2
CASRQGTGQPQHF
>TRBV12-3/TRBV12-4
CASSPGTEDYEQYF
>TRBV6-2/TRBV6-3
CASSYPDGQDNQPQHF
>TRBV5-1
CASSLGQIPYEQYF
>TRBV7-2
CASSLARTSGSSYNEQFF
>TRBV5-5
CASSPPGAGGRNEQFF
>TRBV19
CASSPTGAGNTIYF
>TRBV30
CAWSVYGNTEAFF
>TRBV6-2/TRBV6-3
CASSYITGNTEAFF
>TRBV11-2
CASSLGTELNTEAFF
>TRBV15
CATSRAGTDNTGELFF
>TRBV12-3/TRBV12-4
CASSIGTEYEQYF
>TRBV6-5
CASSYRTGANQPQHF
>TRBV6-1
CASGPRQETQYF
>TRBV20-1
CSAREPSGAGELSF
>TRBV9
CASSVGDRGVMFF
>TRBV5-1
CASSHPGQESHGGYTF